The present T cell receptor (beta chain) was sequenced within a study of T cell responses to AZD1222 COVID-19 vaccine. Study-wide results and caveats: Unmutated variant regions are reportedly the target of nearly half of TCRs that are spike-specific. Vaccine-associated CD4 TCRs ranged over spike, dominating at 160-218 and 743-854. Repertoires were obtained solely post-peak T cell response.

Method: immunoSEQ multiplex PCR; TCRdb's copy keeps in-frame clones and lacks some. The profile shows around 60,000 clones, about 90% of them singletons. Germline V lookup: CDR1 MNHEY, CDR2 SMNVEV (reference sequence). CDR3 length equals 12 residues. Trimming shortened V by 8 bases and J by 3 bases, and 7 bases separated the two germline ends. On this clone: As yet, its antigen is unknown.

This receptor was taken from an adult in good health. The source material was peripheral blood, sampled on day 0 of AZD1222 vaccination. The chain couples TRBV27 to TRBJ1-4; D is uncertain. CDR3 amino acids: CASRRANEKLFF. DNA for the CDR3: TGTGCCAGCCGGAGGGCTAATGAAAAACTGTTTTTT.